The 22 T cell receptor beta chains reported below all come from one sample, sequenced in a study of T cell responses to AZD1222 COVID-19 vaccine (dated by TCRdb to about 2021). Libraries came from the immunoSEQ multiplex PCR assay. What TCRdb holds here is the immuneACCESS table cut down to in-frame rearrangements. Part of the clones is not present; checked against another copy, under half of the missing clones reflect an unresolved V gene, and the others are unexplained. The sample yields roughly 160,000 clones; about 90% were counted once. The top ten constitute around 1.8% of the sample. This specimen's time point label, per the study, means: baseline before first vaccination. Sequenced here: peripheral blood, sampled on day 0 of AZD1222 vaccination. Receptors were obtained from an adult in good health.

The chain joins TRBV7-8 to TRBJ1-1; 7 nucleotides agree with TRBD1. This CDR3 region has 13 residues. V dropped 5 bases and J dropped 1; count of bases not matched to a gene: 1. Germline V gives CDR1 SGHVS, CDR2 FQNEAQ. The CDR3 loop is CASSAGGNTEAFF. The CDR3 DNA is TGTGCCAGCAGCGCAGGGGGGAACACTGAAGCTTTCTTT.

The V call is TRBV2, the J call TRBJ1-5; no clear D gene. V was clipped by 4 bases and J by 2 bases, with 12 bases between them. Germline CDR1 and CDR2: SNHLY and FYNNEI. The CDR3 contains 15 residues. CDR3 coding DNA: TGTGCCAGCAGTGTGGGCATATTCGGCAATCAGCCCCAGCATTTT. This encodes CASSVGIFGNQPQHF.

The chain recombines TRBV11-3 with TRBJ2-1, with D uncertain. The CDR3 is made up of 13 amino acids. Germline V gives CDR1 SGHNT, CDR2 YENEEA. Trimming took 3 bases from V and 15 from J, leaving 18 bases between them. The CDR3 loop reads CASSLDVKSVGFF. CDR3 in DNA: TGTGCCAGCAGCTTGGACGTTAAATCAGTAGGGTTCTTC. Filled out from reference TRBV11-3 and TRBJ2-1, the complete variable domain reads EAGVVQSPRYKIIEKKQPVAFWCNPISGHNTLYWYLQNLGQGPELLIRYENEEAVDDSQLPKDRFSAERLKGVDSTLKIQPAELGDSAVYLCASSLDVKSVGFFGPGTRLTVL.

The gene calls are TRBV27 and TRBJ2-7, with a weak D call TRBD1 (6 bases). The CDR3 spans 12 residues. Trimming cost V 4 bases and J 6 bases, with 10 bases left between them. In germline, CDR1 is MNHEY, CDR2 SMNVEV (reference sequence). CDR3 DNA sequence: TGTGCCAGCAGTTCAGACAGGCGCGAGCAGTACTTC. It codes for CASSSDRREQYF.

This chain connects TRBV5-4 to TRBJ2-7; 9 nucleotides agree with TRBD2. The CDR3 extends over 14 amino acids. The germline gives CDR1 SGHNT, CDR2 YYREEE (reference sequence). Trimming cost V 4 bases and J 4 bases; bases outside gene matches: 6. The CDR3 DNA sequence: TGTGCCAGCAGCCTAGCGGGACCCGATTACGAGCAGTACTTC. It translates to CASSLAGPDYEQYF. Full variable domain (missing parts from reference TRBV5-4 and TRBJ2-7): ETGVTQSPTHLIKTRGQQVTLRCSSQSGHNTVSWYQQALGQGPQFIFQYYREEENGRGNFPPRFSGLQFPNYSSELNVNALELDDSALYLCASSLAGPDYEQYFGPGTRLTVT.

The rearrangement joins TRBV11-2 to TRBJ1-1; D is unresolved. V was shortened by 5 bases and J by 3 bases, with 7 bases between the two germline ends. The CDR3 consists of 12 residues. Germline V gene sequence: CDR1 SGHAT, CDR2 FQNNGV. CDR3 residues: CASSLSHTEAFF. The CDR3, as DNA: TGTGCCAGCAGCCTCTCCCACACTGAAGCTTTCTTT.

The V gene is TRBV7-9, the J gene TRBJ1-6; 7 bases align to TRBD1. CDR3 size: 15 residues. Germline CDR1 reads SEHNR; CDR2 reads FQNEAQ (reference sequence). V gave up 6 bases and J gave up 6 bases; unmatched junction bases: 8. The CDR3 DNA reads as TGTGCCAGCAGTCAGGACAGGTTCCTTAATTCACCCCTCCACTTT. This translates into CASSQDRFLNSPLHF.

The chain employs TRBV7-3 and TRBJ2-6, with 7 bases lining up with TRBD1. The J segment lost 0 bases and the V segment lost 2 bases, leaving 4 bases of the junction unmatched. The CDR3 is made up of 17 amino acids. The germline V gene encodes CDR1 SGHTA and CDR2 FQGTGA. CDR3 sequence: CASSLPGQSSGANVLTF. The CDR3, as DNA: TGTGCCAGCAGCTTACCGGGACAGTCCTCTGGGGCCAACGTCCTGACTTTC.

The chain couples TRBV21-1 to TRBJ2-7; the table's TRBD2 call for D was not verified on the DNA. TRBV21-1 is reported as a pseudogene. CDR3 length: 11 amino acids. DNA for the CDR3: TGTGCCAGCAGCCAGACTTACGAGCAGTACTTC. Protein product: CASSQTYEQYF.

This sequence joins TRBV6-6 and TRBJ2-1, with a weak D call TRBD1 (6 bases). This CDR3 is 16 amino acids long. CDR1 is MNHNY, CDR2 SVGAGI, per germline (reference sequence). Trimming removed 2 bases from V and 4 bases from J, with 15 bases in between. As DNA, the CDR3 is TGTGCCAGCAGTTACACCGAAGTGACAGGATACAATGAGCAGTTCTTC. Protein: CASSYTEVTGYNEQFF.

With respect to this clone: Distinct nucleotide sequences in the sample also encode this CDR3. This chain links TRBV19 with TRBJ2-3; D unclear. CDR1 and CDR2 from the germline V gene are LNHDA and SQIVND (reference sequence). V lost 10 bases and J lost 3, with 8 bases in between. This CDR3 has 11 amino acids. CDR3 protein: CATRSTDTQYF. The CDR3 DNA is TGTGCCACCAGGAGTACAGATACGCAGTATTTT.

The V and J genes are TRBV6-2 or TRBV6-3 and TRBJ2-7; perhaps D is TRBD1 or TRBD2 (5 bases each). The V end lost 3 bases, the J end lost 6 bases, and 21 bases lay between the germline ends. The CDR3 consists of 16 residues. CDR1 is MNHEY and CDR2 is SVGEGT in the germline V gene. Here the CDR3 reads CASSYGRGPQPSEQYF. The CDR3 DNA reads as TGTGCCAGCAGTTATGGCCGGGGACCCCAACCGTCCGAGCAGTACTTC.

This chain joins TRBV5-6 and TRBJ1-3; 7 bases map to TRBD1. Trimming at V came to 4 bases and at J to 6 bases, leaving 10 bases not matched to a gene. The germline CDR1 and CDR2 sequences are SGHDT and YYEEEE. This CDR3 is 15 amino acids long. The chain's CDR3 is CASSIKGTDQNTIYF. CDR3 sequence (DNA): TGTGCCAGCAGCATAAAAGGGACAGACCAAAACACCATATATTTT.

The chain carries TRBV5-8 and TRBJ1-1, with D uncertain. There are 14 residues in the CDR3. CDR1 SGHTS and CDR2 YDEGEE come from the germline V gene. Trimming removed 1 base from V and 0 bases from J, with 7 bases in between. The CDR3 spells CASSLKLLNTEAFF. Here the CDR3 DNA reads TGTGCCAGCAGCTTGAAGTTGTTGAACACTGAAGCTTTCTTT.

The rearrangement links TRBV6-5 to TRBJ1-4; possibly TRBD1 for D (5 bases). Trimming cost V 6 bases and J 6 bases, with 17 bases left between them. Germline V gives CDR1 MNHEY, CDR2 SVGAGI. The CDR3 has 15 amino acids. The CDR3 protein is CASRVQGGVDEKLFF. CDR3 DNA sequence: TGTGCCAGCAGAGTGCAGGGTGGGGTAGATGAAAAACTGTTTTTT.

This chain links TRBV6-5 with TRBJ2-7; D perhaps matches TRBD1 (6 bases). The CDR3 length is 13 residues. CDR1 is MNHEY and CDR2 is SVGAGI in the germline V gene. Trimming took 8 bases from V and 3 from J, leaving 14 bases between them. The CDR3 spells CASQTGHGYEQYF. CDR3 in DNA: TGTGCCAGCCAGACGGGACACGGCTACGAGCAGTACTTC.

The chain uses TRBV13 and TRBJ1-1; 10 bases map to TRBD1. After removal of 6 bases from V and 4 bases from J, the junction contained 5 bases not matched to a gene. In germline, CDR1 is PRHDT, CDR2 FYEKMQ (reference sequence). The CDR3 is 14 residues long. The CDR3 sequence is CASRWTGGFTEAFF. Here the CDR3 DNA reads TGTGCCAGCAGATGGACAGGGGGGTTCACTGAAGCTTTCTTT.

The count of this clone is one. The V call is TRBV7-2, the J call TRBJ2-1; D is unclear. The ends were cut back, 5 bases at V and 1 base at J, with 12 bases in the middle. The length of the CDR3 is 15 residues. CDR1 and CDR2 (germline): SGHTA, FQGNSA. The CDR3: CASSPRLDSYNEQFF. Written as DNA, the CDR3 is TGTGCCAGCAGCCCACGCCTCGATTCCTACAATGAGCAGTTCTTC.

This clone was picked up a small number of times. This specimen includes other DNA sequences encoding the same CDR3. The gene calls are TRBV9 and TRBJ2-1; D may correspond to TRBD1 or TRBD2 (5 bases each). The CDR3 is 13 residues long. Looked up from germline, CDR1 is SGDLS and CDR2 is YYNGEE. V was shortened by 1 base and J by 7 bases, with 9 bases between the two germline ends. The CDR3 nucleotides are TGTGCCAGCAGCGTATTGGGGGAGAATGAGCAGTTCTTC. Protein sequence: CASSVLGENEQFF.

In this sample, this clone turned up once. The gene calls are TRBV28 and TRBJ2-3, with 8 bases aligning to TRBD2. This CDR3 region has 14 residues. The V segment lost 10 bases and the J segment 4 bases; nucleotides outside the gene matches: 10. Germline V CDR1 and CDR2: MDHEN, SYDVKM. The CDR3 DNA reads TGTGCCACTGGGGGAGGCGGGGGGTCAGATACGCAGTATTTT. It yields the protein CATGGGGGSDTQYF.

This clone showed up just a few times. The rearrangement uses TRBV11-2 and TRBJ2-5; 10 nucleotides line up with TRBD2. The CDR3 contains 17 residues. Germline V gene data show CDR1 as SGHAT and CDR2 as FQNNGV. Losses at the gene ends were 0 bases for V and 4 bases for J; bases not matched to a gene: 8. For the CDR3, the DNA is TGTGCCAGCAGCTTAGATAGTGGAGTAGCGGGGGGAGAGACCCAGTACTTC. Protein product: CASSLDSGVAGGETQYF.

The rearrangement joins TRBV6-5 to TRBJ1-4; D might be TRBD1 (6 bases). The CDR3 is 15 residues long. The V gene's germline CDR1 is MNHEY and CDR2 SVGAGI. Trimming took 6 bases from V and 7 from J, leaving 18 bases between them. The CDR3 sequence: CASRRTGQGSEKLFF. The CDR3 nucleotides are TGTGCCAGCAGGCGTACAGGGCAAGGTAGTGAAAAACTGTTTTTT.